This TCR beta chain originates from a study of blood T cells in healthy people across ages. The authors ran a second PCR of about 6 to 11 cycles using a sample-barcoded 5' primer and a J-beta primer mix. TCRdb processed the 5' RACE reads anew with MiXCR; each CDR3 protein has one entry. The sample consists of over 1,500,000 distinct CDR3 sequences, more than 35% of them appearing once. Sequences were obtained from blood. The source is a human donor in good health.

The CDR3 here is CASSLTRAGDQPQHF. The CDR3 coding sequence is TGTGCCAGCAGTTTAACGCGGGCAGGGGATCAGCCCCAGCATTTT. The chain employs TRBV12-3 or TRBV12-4 and TRBJ1-5; D perhaps matches TRBD1 (6 bases). There are 15 residues in the CDR3. Trimming cost V 2 bases and J 5 bases, with 13 bases left between them.